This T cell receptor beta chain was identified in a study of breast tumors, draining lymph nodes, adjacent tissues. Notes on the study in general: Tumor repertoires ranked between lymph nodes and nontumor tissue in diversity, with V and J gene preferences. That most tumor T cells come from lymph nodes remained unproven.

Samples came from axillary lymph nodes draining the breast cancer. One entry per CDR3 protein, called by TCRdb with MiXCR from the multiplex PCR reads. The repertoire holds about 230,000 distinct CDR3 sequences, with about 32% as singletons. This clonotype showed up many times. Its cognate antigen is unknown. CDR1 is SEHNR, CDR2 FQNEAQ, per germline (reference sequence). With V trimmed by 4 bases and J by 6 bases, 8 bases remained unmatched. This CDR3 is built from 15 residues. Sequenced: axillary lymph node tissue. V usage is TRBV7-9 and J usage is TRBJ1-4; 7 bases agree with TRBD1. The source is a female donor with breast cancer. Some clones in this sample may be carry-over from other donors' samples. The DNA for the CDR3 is TGTGCCAGCAGCTGGGGAGGGGGCGCCGATGAAAAACTGTTTTTT. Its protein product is CASSWGGGADEKLFF.